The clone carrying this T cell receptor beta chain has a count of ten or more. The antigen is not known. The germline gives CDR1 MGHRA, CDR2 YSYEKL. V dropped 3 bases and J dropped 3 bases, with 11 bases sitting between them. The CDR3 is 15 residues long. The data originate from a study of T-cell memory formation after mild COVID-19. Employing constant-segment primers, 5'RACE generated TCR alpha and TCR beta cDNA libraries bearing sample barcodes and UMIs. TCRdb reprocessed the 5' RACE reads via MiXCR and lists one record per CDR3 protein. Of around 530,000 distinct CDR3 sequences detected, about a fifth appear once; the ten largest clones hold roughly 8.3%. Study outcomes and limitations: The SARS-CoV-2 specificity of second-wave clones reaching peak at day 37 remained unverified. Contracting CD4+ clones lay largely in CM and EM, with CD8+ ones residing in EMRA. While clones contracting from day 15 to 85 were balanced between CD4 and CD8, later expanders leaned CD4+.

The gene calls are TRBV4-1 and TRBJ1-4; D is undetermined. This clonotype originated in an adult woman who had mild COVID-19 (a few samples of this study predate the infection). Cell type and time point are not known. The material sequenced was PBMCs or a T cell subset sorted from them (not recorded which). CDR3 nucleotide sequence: TGCGCCAGCAGCCAGGGCCCCGTATCTAATGAAAAACTGTTTTTT. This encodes CASSQGPVSNEKLFF.